This T cell receptor beta chain was sequenced in a study of a mutant IDH1 vaccine in newly diagnosed glioma. About the research overall: Averaging around 42 years of age, treated patients were about 60% male and 37.5% female.

Noted time point: baseline, week 1 (first vaccination visit). Regarding treatment: pre-vaccination baseline after standard-of-care therapy. Assay: immunoSEQ multiplex PCR; the TCRdb copy retains only in-frame clones and omits some. The sample shows over 20,000 clones, approximately 90% of them seen only once. Turning to this clone: The antigen is undetermined.

General study points: Evidence of vaccine-induced immune responses was documented in about 93% of patients.

V gave up 4 bases and J gave up 4 bases; unmatched junction bases: 13. The germline gives CDR1 SGHRS, CDR2 YFSETQ. This CDR3 spans 16 amino acids. The V and J genes are TRBV5-1 and TRBJ2-5; 7 bases line up with TRBD2. The clonotype comes from a man aged 25-40 years with glioma. Sequenced here: PBMCs, sampled from a glioma patient treated with radiotherapy, temozolomide or both. The CDR3 nucleotides are TGCGCCAGCAGCCCCATGCCCTCGGGGGAGGGAGAGACCCAGTACTTC. Encoded protein: CASSPMPSGEGETQYF.